This is a list of T cell receptor beta chains from one sample in a study of blood T cell repertoires in COVID-19. Sequencing used immunoSEQ multiplex PCR; TCRdb keeps in-frame clones, though not all of them. The table includes approximately 380,000 clones, approximately 90% detected once. The sequenced sample consisted of PBMCs or T cells enriched from blood (not recorded which). The source of these receptors is a woman younger than 30 who had recovered from COVID-19. CDR3s include the opening cysteine and the closing phenylalanine or tryptophan. A D gene is named only where the DNA matches it firmly. The listing skips clone size in some rows; elsewhere it reads once, few, many or a size class.

J: TRBJ2-7
D: .
size: .
V: TRBV7-9
DNA: TGTGCCAGCAGCCCCCCAGCTGGGAGCGAGCAGTACTTC
CDR3: CASSPPAGSEQYF

J: TRBJ1-2
D: .
size: .
V: TRBV27
DNA: TGTGCCAGCAGTTTTGGGGGGTCCTATGGCTACACCTTC
CDR3: CASSFGGSYGYTF

J: TRBJ2-7
D: TRBD2
size: .
V: TRBV13
DNA: TGTGCCAGCAGCTTAGAGGCTAGCGGGGGGGAGGCCTACGAGCAGTACTTC
CDR3: CASSLEASGGEAYEQYF

J: TRBJ1-1
D: TRBD1
size: .
V: TRBV11-3
DNA: TGTGCCAGCAGCTTAGATGGGACAGGCCGTCCGGGTACTGAAGCTTTCTTT
CDR3: CASSLDGTGRPGTEAFF

J: TRBJ2-5
D: TRBD2
size: .
V: TRBV4-1
DNA: TGCGCCAGCAGCTTTCGGGGGGGCGGAGAGACCCAGTACTTC
CDR3: CASSFRGGGETQYF

J: TRBJ2-5
D: .
size: .
V: TRBV11-3
DNA: TGTGCCAGCAGCTTAGCGTTCTCGTCAGGGGAGACCCAGTACTTC
CDR3: CASSLAFSSGETQYF

J: TRBJ1-2
D: .
size: .
V: TRBV7-9
DNA: TGTGCCAGCAGCTTAGTAGACTTACCATTCTATGGCTACACCTTC
CDR3: CASSLVDLPFYGYTF

J: TRBJ1-2
D: TRBD1
size: .
V: TRBV7-3
DNA: TGTGCCAGCAGCAACAGGGGGCCTAACTATGGCTACACCTTC
CDR3: CASSNRGPNYGYTF

J: TRBJ1-6
D: .
size: .
V: TRBV7-8
DNA: TGTGCCAGCAGCTTTTCGGGGGGCTCCTATAATTCACCCCTCCACTTT
CDR3: CASSFSGGSYNSPLHF

J: TRBJ2-3
D: .
size: once
V: TRBV28
DNA: TGTGCCAGCAGTTTTGTGGGGGGGCGGGTCACAGATACGCAGTATTTT
CDR3: CASSFVGGRVTDTQYF

J: TRBJ1-1
D: TRBD1
size: once
V: TRBV7-3
DNA: TGTGCCAGCAGCTTAACAGGACAGGGTGGCACTGAAGCTTTCTTT
CDR3: CASSLTGQGGTEAFF

J: TRBJ2-7
D: TRBD1
size: .
V: TRBV29-1
DNA: TGCAGCGGAAAGGGACAGGGCCACGAGCAGTACTTC
CDR3: CSGKGQGHEQYF

J: TRBJ2-2
D: TRBD2
size: .
V: TRBV30
DNA: TGTGCCTGGAGGCAACTCGGGGGGGCGAACACCGGGGAGCTGTTTTTT
CDR3: CAWRQLGGANTGELFF

J: TRBJ1-3
D: .
size: .
V: TRBV30
DNA: TGTGCCTGGAGTGTACGGGTTAACTCTGGAAACACCATATATTTT
CDR3: CAWSVRVNSGNTIYF

J: TRBJ1-1
D: .
size: .
V: TRBV27
DNA: TGTGCCAGCAGCCGGACAGCGAACACTGAAGCTTTCTTT
CDR3: CASSRTANTEAFF

J: TRBJ1-2
D: TRBD1
size: .
V: TRBV19
DNA: TGTGCCAGTAGTACCGACCGGGACAGGGGGCGATTTGATGGCTACACCTTC
CDR3: CASSTDRDRGRFDGYTF

J: TRBJ2-7
D: .
size: .
V: TRBV28
DNA: TGTGCCAGCACTTATTCGTTAGGGGGGGCCCCCTACGAGCAGTACTTC
CDR3: CASTYSLGGAPYEQYF

J: TRBJ1-1
D: .
size: .
V: TRBV27
DNA: TGTGCCAGCAACTCAGGCGCTGAAGCTTTCTTT
CDR3: CASNSGAEAFF

J: TRBJ2-3
D: TRBD1
size: once
V: TRBV9
DNA: TGTGCCAGCAGAGAGGGACAGGGGGGCTTGGATACGCAGTATTTT
CDR3: CASREGQGGLDTQYF